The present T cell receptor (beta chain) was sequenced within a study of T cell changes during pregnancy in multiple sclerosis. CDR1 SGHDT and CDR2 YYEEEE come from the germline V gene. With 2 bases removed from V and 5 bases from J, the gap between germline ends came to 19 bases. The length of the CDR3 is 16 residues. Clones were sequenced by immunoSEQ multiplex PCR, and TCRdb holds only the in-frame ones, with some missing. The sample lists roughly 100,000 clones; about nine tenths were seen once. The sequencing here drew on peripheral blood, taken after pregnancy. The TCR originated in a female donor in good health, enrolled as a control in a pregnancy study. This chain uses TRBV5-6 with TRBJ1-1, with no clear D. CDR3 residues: CASSFMLALGETEAFF. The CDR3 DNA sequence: TGTGCCAGCAGCTTTATGCTAGCCCTGGGAGAGACTGAAGCTTTCTTT.